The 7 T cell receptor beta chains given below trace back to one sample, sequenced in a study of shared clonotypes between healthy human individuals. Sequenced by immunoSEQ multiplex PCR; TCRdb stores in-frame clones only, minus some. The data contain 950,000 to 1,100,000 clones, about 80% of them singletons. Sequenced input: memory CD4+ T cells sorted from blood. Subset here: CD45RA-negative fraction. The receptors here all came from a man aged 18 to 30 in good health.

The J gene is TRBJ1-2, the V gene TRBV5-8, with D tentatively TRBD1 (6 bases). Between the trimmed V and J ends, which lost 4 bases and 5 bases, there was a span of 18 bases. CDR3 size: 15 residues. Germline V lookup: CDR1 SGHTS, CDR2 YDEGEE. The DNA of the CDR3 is TGTGCCAGCAGCCAGGCACGAGGACAGTCTTATGGCTACACCTTC. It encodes CASSQARGQSYGYTF.

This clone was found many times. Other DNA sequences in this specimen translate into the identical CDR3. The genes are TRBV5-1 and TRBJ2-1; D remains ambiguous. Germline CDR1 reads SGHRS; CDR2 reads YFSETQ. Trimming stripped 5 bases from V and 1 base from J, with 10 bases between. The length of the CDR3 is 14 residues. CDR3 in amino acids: CASSLGSSYNEQFF. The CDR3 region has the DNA TGCGCCAGCAGTCTAGGATCTTCCTACAATGAGCAGTTCTTC.

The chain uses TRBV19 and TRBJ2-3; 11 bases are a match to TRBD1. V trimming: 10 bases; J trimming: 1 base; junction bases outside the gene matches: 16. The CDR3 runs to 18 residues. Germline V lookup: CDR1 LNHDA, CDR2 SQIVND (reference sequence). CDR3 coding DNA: TGTGCCACCTCGCCGGACAGGGGGCCCCTGTCTGGCACAGATACGCAGTATTTT. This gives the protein CATSPDRGPLSGTDTQYF.

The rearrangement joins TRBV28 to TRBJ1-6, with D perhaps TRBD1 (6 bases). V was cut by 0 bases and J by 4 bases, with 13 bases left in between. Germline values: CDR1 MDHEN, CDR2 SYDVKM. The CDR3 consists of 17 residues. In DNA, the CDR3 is TGTGCCAGCAGTTTATGGGGTCCAGGGGCATATAATTCACCCCTCCACTTT. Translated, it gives CASSLWGPGAYNSPLHF.

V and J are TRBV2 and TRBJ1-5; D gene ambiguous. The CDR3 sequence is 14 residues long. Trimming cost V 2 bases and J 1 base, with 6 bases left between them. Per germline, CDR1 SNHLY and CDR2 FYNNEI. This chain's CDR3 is CASSEIESNQPQHF. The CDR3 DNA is TGTGCCAGCAGTGAAATTGAGAGCAATCAGCCCCAGCATTTT.

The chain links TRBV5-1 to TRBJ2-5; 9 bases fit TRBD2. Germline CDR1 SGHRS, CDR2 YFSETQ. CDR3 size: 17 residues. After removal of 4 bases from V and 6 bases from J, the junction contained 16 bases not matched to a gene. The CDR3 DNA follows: TGCGCCAGCAGCCAAGACTTTCTAGCGGGGAAAGGGAAGACCCAGTACTTC. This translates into CASSQDFLAGKGKTQYF.

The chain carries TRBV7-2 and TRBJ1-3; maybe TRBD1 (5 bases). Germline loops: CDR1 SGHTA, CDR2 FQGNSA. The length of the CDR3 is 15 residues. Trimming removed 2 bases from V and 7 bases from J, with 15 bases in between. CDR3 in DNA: TGTGCCAGCAGCTTAATCGGGACGGCGGGCAACACCATATATTTT. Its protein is CASSLIGTAGNTIYF.